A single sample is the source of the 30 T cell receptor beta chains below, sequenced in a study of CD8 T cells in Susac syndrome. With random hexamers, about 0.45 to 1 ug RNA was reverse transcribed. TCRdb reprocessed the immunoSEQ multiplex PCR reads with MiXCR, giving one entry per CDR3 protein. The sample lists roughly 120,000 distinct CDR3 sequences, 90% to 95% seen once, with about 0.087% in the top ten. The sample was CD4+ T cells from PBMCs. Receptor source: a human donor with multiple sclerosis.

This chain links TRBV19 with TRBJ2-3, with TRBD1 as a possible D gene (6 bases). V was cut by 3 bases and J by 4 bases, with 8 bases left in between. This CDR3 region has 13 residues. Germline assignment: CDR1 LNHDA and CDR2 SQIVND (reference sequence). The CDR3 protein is CASSITGSDTQYF. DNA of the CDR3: TGTGCCAGTAGTATCACAGGGTCAGATACGCAGTATTTT.

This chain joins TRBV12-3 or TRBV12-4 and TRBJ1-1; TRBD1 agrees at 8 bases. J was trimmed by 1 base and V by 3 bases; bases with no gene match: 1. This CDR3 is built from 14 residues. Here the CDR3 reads CASSFDRGNTEAFF. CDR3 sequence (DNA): TGTGCCAGCAGTTTCGACAGGGGGAACACTGAAGCTTTCTTT.

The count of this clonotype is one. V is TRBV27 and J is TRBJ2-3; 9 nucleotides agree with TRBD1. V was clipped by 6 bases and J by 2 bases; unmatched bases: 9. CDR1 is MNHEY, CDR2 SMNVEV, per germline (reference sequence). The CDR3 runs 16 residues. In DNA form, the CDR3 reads TGTGCCAGCAGGTGGCGGGGACAGGGTTACACAGATACGCAGTATTTT. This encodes CASRWRGQGYTDTQYF.

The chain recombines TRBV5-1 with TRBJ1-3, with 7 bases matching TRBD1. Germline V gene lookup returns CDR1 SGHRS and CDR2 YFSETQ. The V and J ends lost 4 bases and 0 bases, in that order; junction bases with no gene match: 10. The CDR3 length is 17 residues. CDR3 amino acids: CASSPSGTAASGNTIYF. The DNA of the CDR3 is TGCGCCAGCAGCCCCTCCGGGACAGCCGCCTCTGGAAACACCATATATTTT.

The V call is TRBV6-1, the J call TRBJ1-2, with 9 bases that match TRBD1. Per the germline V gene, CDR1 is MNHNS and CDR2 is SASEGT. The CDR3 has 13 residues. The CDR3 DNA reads TGTGCATCAAGCCTGGGACAGGGTACTGGCTACACCTTC. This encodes CASSLGQGTGYTF.

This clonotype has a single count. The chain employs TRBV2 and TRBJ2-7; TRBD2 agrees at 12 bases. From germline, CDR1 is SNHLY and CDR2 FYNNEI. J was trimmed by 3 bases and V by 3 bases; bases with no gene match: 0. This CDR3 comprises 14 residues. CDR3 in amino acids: CASSEGLAGYEQYF. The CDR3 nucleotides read TGTGCCAGCAGTGAGGGACTAGCGGGCTACGAGCAGTACTTC.

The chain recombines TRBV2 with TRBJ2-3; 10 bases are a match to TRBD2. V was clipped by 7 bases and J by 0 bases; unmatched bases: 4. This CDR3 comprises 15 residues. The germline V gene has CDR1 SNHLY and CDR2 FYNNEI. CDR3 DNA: TGTGCCAGCACTGGACTAGCGGAGAGCACAGATACGCAGTATTTT. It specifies CASTGLAESTDTQYF.

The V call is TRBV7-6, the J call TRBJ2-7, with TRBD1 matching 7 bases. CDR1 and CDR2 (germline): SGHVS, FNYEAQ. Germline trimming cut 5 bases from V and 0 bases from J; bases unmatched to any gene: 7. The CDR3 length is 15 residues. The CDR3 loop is CASSNPGGSSYEQYF. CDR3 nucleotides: TGTGCCAGCAGCAACCCAGGGGGAAGCTCCTACGAGCAGTACTTC.

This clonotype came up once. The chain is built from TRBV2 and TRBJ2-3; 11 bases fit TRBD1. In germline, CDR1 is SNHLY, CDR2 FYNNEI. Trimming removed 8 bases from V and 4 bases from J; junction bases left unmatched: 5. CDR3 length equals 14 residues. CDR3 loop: CASRDRGSPDTQYF. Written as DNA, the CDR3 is TGTGCCAGCCGGGACAGGGGGAGTCCAGATACGCAGTATTTT.

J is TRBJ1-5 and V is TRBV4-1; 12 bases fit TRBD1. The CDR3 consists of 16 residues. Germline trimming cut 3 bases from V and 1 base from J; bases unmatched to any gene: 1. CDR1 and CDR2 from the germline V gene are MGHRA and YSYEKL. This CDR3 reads CASSQGQGASNQPQHF. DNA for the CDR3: TGCGCCAGCAGCCAGGGACAGGGGGCGAGCAATCAGCCCCAGCATTTT.

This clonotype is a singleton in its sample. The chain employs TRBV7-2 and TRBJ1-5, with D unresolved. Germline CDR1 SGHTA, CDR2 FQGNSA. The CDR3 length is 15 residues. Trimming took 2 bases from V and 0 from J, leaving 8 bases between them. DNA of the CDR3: TGTGCCAGCAGCTTACAGACCTATAGCAATCAGCCCCAGCATTTT. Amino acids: CASSLQTYSNQPQHF.

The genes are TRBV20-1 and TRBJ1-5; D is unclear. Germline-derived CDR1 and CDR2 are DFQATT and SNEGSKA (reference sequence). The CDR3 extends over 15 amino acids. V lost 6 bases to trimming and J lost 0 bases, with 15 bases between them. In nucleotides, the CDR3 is TGCAGTGCCGCCCCAGGTCGGGGTAGCAATCAGCCCCAGCATTTT. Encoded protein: CSAAPGRGSNQPQHF.

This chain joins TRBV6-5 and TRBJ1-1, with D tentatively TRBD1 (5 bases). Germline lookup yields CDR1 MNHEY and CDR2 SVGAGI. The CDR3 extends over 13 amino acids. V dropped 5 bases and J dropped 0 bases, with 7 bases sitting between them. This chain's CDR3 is CASSQGMNTEAFF. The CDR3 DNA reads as TGTGCCAGCAGTCAGGGAATGAACACTGAAGCTTTCTTT.

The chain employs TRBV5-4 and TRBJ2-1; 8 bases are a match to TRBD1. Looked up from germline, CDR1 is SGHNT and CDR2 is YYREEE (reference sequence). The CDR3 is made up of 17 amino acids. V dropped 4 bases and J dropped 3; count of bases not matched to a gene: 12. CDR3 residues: CASSIARGQGVYNEQFF. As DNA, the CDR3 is TGTGCCAGCAGCATCGCCAGGGGGCAGGGGGTCTACAATGAGCAGTTCTTC.

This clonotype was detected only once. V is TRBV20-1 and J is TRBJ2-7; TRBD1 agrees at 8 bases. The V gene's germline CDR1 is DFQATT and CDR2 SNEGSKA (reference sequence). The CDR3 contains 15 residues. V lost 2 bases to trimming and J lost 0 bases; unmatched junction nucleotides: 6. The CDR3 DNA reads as TGCAGTGCTAGAACAGGACAGGGTAACTCCTACGAGCAGTACTTC. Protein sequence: CSARTGQGNSYEQYF.

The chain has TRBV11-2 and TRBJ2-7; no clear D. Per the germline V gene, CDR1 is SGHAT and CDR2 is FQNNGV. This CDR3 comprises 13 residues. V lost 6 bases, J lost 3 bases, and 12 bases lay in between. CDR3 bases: TGTGCCAGCAGTACGCCCTTGGACTACGAGCAGTACTTC. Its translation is CASSTPLDYEQYF.

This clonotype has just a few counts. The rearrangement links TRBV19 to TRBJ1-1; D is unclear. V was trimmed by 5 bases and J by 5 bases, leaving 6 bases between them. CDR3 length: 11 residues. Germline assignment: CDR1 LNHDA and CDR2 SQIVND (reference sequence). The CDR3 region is CASSLGTEAFF. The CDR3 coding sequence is TGTGCCAGTAGTTTAGGGACTGAAGCTTTCTTT.

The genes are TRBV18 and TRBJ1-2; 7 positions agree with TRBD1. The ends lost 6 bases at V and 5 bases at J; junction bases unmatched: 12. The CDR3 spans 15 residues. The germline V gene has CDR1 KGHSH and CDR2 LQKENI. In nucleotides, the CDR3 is TGTGCCAGCTCGCCCTCCCCCGGGACAGAGTATGGCTACACCTTC. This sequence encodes CASSPSPGTEYGYTF.

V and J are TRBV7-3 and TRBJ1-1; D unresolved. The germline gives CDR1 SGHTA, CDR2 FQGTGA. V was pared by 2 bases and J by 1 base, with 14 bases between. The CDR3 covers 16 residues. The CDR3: CASSLWPTVGNTEAFF. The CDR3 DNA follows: TGTGCCAGCAGCTTATGGCCCACAGTCGGGAACACTGAAGCTTTCTTT. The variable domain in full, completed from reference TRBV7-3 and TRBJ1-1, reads GAGVSQTPSNKVTEKGKYVELRCDPISGHTALYWYRQSLGQGPEFLIYFQGTGAADDSGLPNDRFFAVRPEGSVSTLKIQRTERGDSAVYLCASSLWPTVGNTEAFFGQGTRLTVV.

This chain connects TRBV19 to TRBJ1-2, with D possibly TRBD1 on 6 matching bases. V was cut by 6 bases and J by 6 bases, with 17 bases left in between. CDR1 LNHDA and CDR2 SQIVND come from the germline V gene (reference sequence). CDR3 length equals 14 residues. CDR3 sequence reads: CASSPLGGMDGYTF. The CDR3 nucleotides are TGTGCCAGTAGCCCGTTAGGGGGGATGGATGGCTACACCTTC.

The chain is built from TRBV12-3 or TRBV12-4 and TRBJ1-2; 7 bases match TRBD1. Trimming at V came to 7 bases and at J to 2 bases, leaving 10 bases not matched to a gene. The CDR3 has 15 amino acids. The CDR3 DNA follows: TGTGCCAGCACCCACAGGGGTCGGGGAAACTATGGCTACACCTTC. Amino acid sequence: CASTHRGRGNYGYTF.

CDR3 coding DNA: TGTGCCAGCAGCGGTGGGACAGACTTTAGCAATCAGCCCCAGCATTTT. Protein: CASSGGTDFSNQPQHF. This sequence joins TRBV7-9 and TRBJ1-5, with TRBD1 matching over 7 bases. Germline lookup yields CDR1 SEHNR and CDR2 FQNEAQ (reference sequence). The CDR3 runs to 16 residues. The V segment lost 5 bases and the J segment 0 bases; nucleotides outside the gene matches: 7.

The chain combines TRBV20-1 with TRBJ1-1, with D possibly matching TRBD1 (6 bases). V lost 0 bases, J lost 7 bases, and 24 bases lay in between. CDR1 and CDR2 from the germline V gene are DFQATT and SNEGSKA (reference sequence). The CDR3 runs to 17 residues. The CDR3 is CSARDGTQYRPGDEAFF. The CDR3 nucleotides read TGCAGTGCTAGAGATGGGACCCAATACAGACCAGGGGATGAAGCTTTCTTT.

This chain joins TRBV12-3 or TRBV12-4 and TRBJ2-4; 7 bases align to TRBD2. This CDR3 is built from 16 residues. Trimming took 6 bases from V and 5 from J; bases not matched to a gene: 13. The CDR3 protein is CASSRRASGMENIQYF. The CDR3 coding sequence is TGTGCCAGCAGCCGACGGGCTAGCGGAATGGAAAACATTCAGTACTTC.

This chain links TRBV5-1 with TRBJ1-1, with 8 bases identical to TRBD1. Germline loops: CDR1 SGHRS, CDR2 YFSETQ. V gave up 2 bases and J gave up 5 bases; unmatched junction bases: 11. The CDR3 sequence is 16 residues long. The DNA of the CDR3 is TGCGCCAGCAGCTTATCCGGGACAGGTTCGGGGACTGAAGCTTTCTTT. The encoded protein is CASSLSGTGSGTEAFF. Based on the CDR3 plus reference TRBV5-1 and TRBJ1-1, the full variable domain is KAGVTQTPRYLIKTRGQQVTLSCSPISGHRSVSWYQQTPGQGLQFLFEYFSETQRNKGNFPGRFSGRQFSNSRSEMNVSTLELGDSALYLCASSLSGTGSGTEAFFGQGTRLTVV.

The CDR3 bases are TGTGCCTGGAGTAGGTCCAATCAGCCCCAGCATTTT. Translated: CAWSRSNQPQHF. This sequence joins TRBV30 and TRBJ1-5; no firm D call. In germline, CDR1 is GTSNPN, CDR2 SVGIG (reference sequence). Trimming removed 2 bases from V and 3 bases from J, with 5 bases in between. The CDR3 has 12 residues.

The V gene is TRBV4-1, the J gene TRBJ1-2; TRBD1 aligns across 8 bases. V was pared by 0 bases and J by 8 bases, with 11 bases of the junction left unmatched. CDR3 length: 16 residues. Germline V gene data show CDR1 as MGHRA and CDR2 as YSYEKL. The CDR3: CASSQERTGTPRGYTF. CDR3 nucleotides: TGCGCCAGCAGCCAAGAGCGGACAGGGACCCCTAGGGGCTACACCTTC.

CDR3 residues: CASKGQPNQPQHF. The CDR3 bases are TGTGCCAGTAAAGGGCAGCCGAATCAGCCCCAGCATTTT. The J gene is TRBJ1-5, the V gene TRBV19; D gene ambiguous. Germline V gives CDR1 LNHDA, CDR2 SQIVND (reference sequence). Trimming stripped 7 bases from V and 4 bases from J, with 11 bases between. The CDR3 loop spans 13 amino acids.

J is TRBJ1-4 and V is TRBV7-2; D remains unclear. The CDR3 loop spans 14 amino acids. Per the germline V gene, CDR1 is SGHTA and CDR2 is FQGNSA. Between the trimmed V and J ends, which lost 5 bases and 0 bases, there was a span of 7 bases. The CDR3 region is CASSPIATNEKLFF. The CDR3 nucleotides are TGTGCCAGCAGCCCGATTGCAACTAATGAAAAACTGTTTTTT. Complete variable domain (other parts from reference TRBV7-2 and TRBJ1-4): GAGVSQSPSNKVTEKGKDVELRCDPISGHTALYWYRQSLGQGLEFLIYFQGNSAPDKSGLPSDRFSAERTGGSVSTLTIQRTQQEDSAVYLCASSPIATNEKLFFGSGTQLSVL.

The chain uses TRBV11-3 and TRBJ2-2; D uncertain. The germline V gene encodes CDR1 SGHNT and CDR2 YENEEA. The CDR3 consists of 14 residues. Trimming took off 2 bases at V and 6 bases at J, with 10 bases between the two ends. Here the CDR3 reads CASSLKGSSGELFF. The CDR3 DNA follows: TGTGCCAGCAGCTTAAAGGGATCGTCCGGGGAGCTGTTTTTT.